This entry lists 5 T cell receptor beta chains sequenced from one sample in a study of response to subunit inactivated influenza vaccine (dated by TCRdb to the late 2010s). Library creation used RT-PCR. Sequenced using an Illumina HiSeq 2500. Using fastp trimming at Q25 and MiXCR clonotype assembly, TCRdb reanalyzed the public sequencing data and kept in-frame beta chains. When rows share a CDR3 protein, they turn into one entry using the most common DNA and genes. The table for this sample lists approximately 200,000 distinct CDR3 sequences; approximately 15% of them were counted only once. The top ten clones comprise 26% of the sample. Material: CD8+ T cells sorted from PBMCs, obtained approximately 5 days after vaccination. The source of these receptors is a man in his forties or fifties who received an inactivated influenza vaccine. Donor details come from another sample of the same person, matched by shared clones.

The chain uses TRBV5-1 and TRBJ1-2; 10 positions match TRBD1. The V gene end was trimmed by 4 bases and the J gene end by 4 bases; junction bases not matched to a gene: 4. The germline V gene encodes CDR1 SGHRS and CDR2 YFSETQ. The CDR3 extends over 14 amino acids. CDR3 protein: CASSTDRGTYGYTF. The CDR3 region has the DNA TGCGCCAGCAGCACGGACAGGGGGACCTATGGCTACACCTTC.

The chain uses TRBV3-1 and TRBJ2-7; D may be TRBD2 (5 bases). The V gene lost 2 bases and the J gene lost 2 bases, with 13 bases spanning the gap. This CDR3 spans 15 amino acids. CDR1 LGHDT and CDR2 YNNKEL come from the germline V gene (reference sequence). The DNA for the CDR3 is TGTGCCAGCAGCCAAACTGAGGGTCCGACCTACGAGCAGTACTTC. The encoded protein is CASSQTEGPTYEQYF.

This clonotype was recorded at least ten times. The J gene is TRBJ2-1, the V gene TRBV30; 9 nucleotides agree with TRBD1. Germline CDR1 and CDR2: GTSNPN and SVGIG (reference sequence). J lost 4 bases, V lost 1 base, and 5 bases had no gene match. This CDR3 region has 15 residues. The CDR3 is CAWSGGTGFYNEQFF. Written as DNA, the CDR3 is TGTGCCTGGAGTGGTGGGACAGGGTTTTACAATGAGCAGTTCTTC. The variable domain in full, completed from reference TRBV30 and TRBJ2-1, reads SQTIHQWPATLVQPVGSPLSLECTVEGTSNPNLYWYRQAAGRGLQLLFYSVGIGQISSEVPQNLSASRPQDRQFILSSKKLLLSDSGFYLCAWSGGTGFYNEQFFGPGTRLTVL.

There are many counts of this clonotype. CDR3 loop: CSVDFRGQGDEQYF. For the CDR3, the DNA is TGCAGCGTTGATTTCCGGGGACAGGGGGACGAGCAGTACTTC. The chain employs TRBV29-1 and TRBJ2-7; 11 nucleotides align to TRBD1. Germline values: CDR1 SQVTM, CDR2 ANQGSEA. The CDR3 has 14 residues. After removal of 3 bases from V and 5 bases from J, the junction contained 6 bases not matched to a gene.

A few counts support this clonotype. The chain employs TRBV15 and TRBJ2-7; no clear D gene. CDR3 size: 14 residues. Trimming removed 1 base from V and 5 bases from J, with 12 bases in between. CDR1 LNHNV and CDR2 YYDKDF come from the germline V gene (reference sequence). The CDR3 region has the DNA TGTGCCACCAGCAGAGGATTAGTTGTAGACGAGCAGTACTTC. It encodes CATSRGLVVDEQYF.